The 10 T cell receptor beta chains presented below share a single source sample, sequenced in a study of blood T cell repertoires in COVID-19. This table comes from immunoSEQ multiplex PCR, and its TCRdb copy is limited to in-frame clones, with some not included. The sample holds approximately 31,000 clones, 70% to 90% seen once. Sequenced: peripheral blood. The receptor source for this set is a man in his 70s with active COVID-19.

In its sample, this clone was seen once. This chain joins TRBV7-3 and TRBJ1-1; D uncertain. V was clipped by 3 bases and J by 6 bases, with 14 bases between them. The CDR3 extends over 14 amino acids. Germline V lookup: CDR1 SGHTA, CDR2 FQGTGA. DNA of the CDR3: TGTGCCAGCAGCTTTCGGTTCTGGAGGGCTGAAGCTTTCTTT. It codes for CASSFRFWRAEAFF.

This clone has just one count. V and J are TRBV10-3 and TRBJ1-5; D unclear. V was cut by 6 bases and J by 4 bases, with 7 bases left in between. Germline V gives CDR1 ENHRY, CDR2 SYGVKD. This CDR3 has 12 residues. The chain's CDR3 is CAIRADNQPQHF. The CDR3 region has the DNA TGTGCCATCAGGGCAGATAATCAGCCCCAGCATTTT.

The V gene is TRBV28, the J gene TRBJ1-4, with D perhaps TRBD1 (6 bases). CDR1 and CDR2 from the germline V gene are MDHEN and SYDVKM. V lost 5 bases to trimming and J lost 12 bases, with 31 bases between them. The CDR3 totals 18 residues. The chain's CDR3 is CASSLRSLQGLQDEELFF. The CDR3 DNA reads as TGTGCCAGCAGTCTCCGATCCCTACAGGGCCTACAGGATGAGGAACTGTTTTTT.

The rearrangement links TRBV5-4 to TRBJ2-7; the match to TRBD2 covers 12 bases. The CDR3 loop spans 14 amino acids. Trimming cost V 7 bases and J 6 bases; bases outside gene matches: 8. In germline, CDR1 is SGHNT, CDR2 YYREEE (reference sequence). The CDR3 DNA follows: TGTGCCAGCTCCTCGACTAGCGGGAGTAGCGAGCAGTACTTC. Encoded protein: CASSSTSGSSEQYF.

The V and J genes are TRBV4-3 and TRBJ1-4, with 9 bases identical to TRBD1. V lost 2 bases to trimming and J lost 8 bases; unmatched junction nucleotides: 6. This CDR3 has 15 residues. Germline-derived CDR1 and CDR2 are LGHNA and YSLEER. CDR3 bases: TGCGCCAGCAGCCAACAAACAGGGGGCGGGGAAAAACTGTTTTTT. Translation: CASSQQTGGGEKLFF.

This sequence joins TRBV5-1 and TRBJ2-3; 8 nucleotides line up with TRBD2. CDR3 length: 16 residues. Germline lookup yields CDR1 SGHRS and CDR2 YFSETQ. V trimming: 0 bases; J trimming: 4 bases; junction bases outside the gene matches: 7. Here the CDR3 reads CASSLGFTSGADTQYF. The CDR3 DNA sequence: TGCGCCAGCAGCTTGGGGTTTACTAGCGGAGCAGATACGCAGTATTTT.

J is TRBJ2-3 and V is TRBV29-1; D is unresolved. This CDR3 is 13 amino acids long. V was clipped by 2 bases and J by 0 bases, with 6 bases between them. From germline, CDR1 is SQVTM and CDR2 ANQGSEA. CDR3: CSVEPRSTDTQYF. The CDR3 nucleotides are TGCAGCGTTGAACCCAGAAGCACAGATACGCAGTATTTT.

A single count supports this clone. The CDR3 bases are TGCGCCAGCAGACCGGTACCCAACACAGATACGCAGTATTTT. Encoded protein: CASRPVPNTDTQYF. The chain is built from TRBV5-1 and TRBJ2-3, with D unclear. From germline, CDR1 is SGHRS and CDR2 YFSETQ. Trimming took 5 bases from V and 2 from J, leaving 12 bases between them. The CDR3 totals 14 residues.

The rearrangement uses TRBV5-1 and TRBJ2-2; 11 bases agree with TRBD2. The V gene's germline CDR1 is SGHRS and CDR2 YFSETQ. V lost 3 bases to trimming and J lost 1 base; unmatched junction nucleotides: 2. This CDR3 contains 16 residues. In DNA form, the CDR3 reads TGCGCCAGCAGCTCGCTAGCGGGAGGGAACACCGGGGAGCTGTTTTTT. Translated: CASSSLAGGNTGELFF.

V gene TRBV5-1 combines with J gene TRBJ2-3; TRBD2 matches 8 bases. The CDR3 is made up of 16 amino acids. With 0 bases clipped from V and 4 bases from J, the junction kept 7 bases outside the gene matches. The V gene's germline CDR1 is SGHRS and CDR2 YFSETQ. The CDR3 here is CASSLATGGGSDTQYF. In DNA form, the CDR3 reads TGCGCCAGCAGCTTGGCCACGGGAGGGGGATCAGATACGCAGTATTTT.